This record looks at one T cell receptor beta chain sequence and its context. Its antigen remains unidentified. Some clones are missing from TCRdb's copy, which holds only in-frame ones; the method was immunoSEQ multiplex PCR. The table lists about 60,000 clones, 91% of them singletons. Regarding time point: cycle 4 day 1 (C4D1), after more than five weeks of nivolumab. Relapse after autologous stem cell transplantation occurred in every patient, and brentuximab vedotin exposure varied. The data were obtained in a study of PD-1 blockade in classical Hodgkin lymphoma. At the level of the study: Patients were given intravenous nivolumab, 3 mg/kg, every 2 weeks.

Study findings and constraints: Similar baseline diversity was found in complete responders and newly diagnosed patients. Exclusion removed patients who began nivolumab under 1 year after ASCT. By C4D1, CD4+ diversity increased significantly, especially in complete responders.

Material: peripheral blood mononuclear cells (PBMCs), obtained before the fourth cycle of nivolumab. The TCR sequence derives from a human donor with classical Hodgkin lymphoma.

The CDR3 here is CASSLGDRSYEQYF. The CDR3 DNA follows: TGCGCCAGCAGCTTGGGGGACAGGAGCTACGAGCAGTACTTC. The chain has TRBV5-1 and TRBJ2-7; 8 bases are shared with TRBD1. CDR1 and CDR2 (germline): SGHRS, YFSETQ. The junction had 2 bases not matched to a gene; V was cut back by 0 bases and J by 3 bases. The CDR3 length is 14 residues. The full variable domain, completed using reference TRBV5-1 and TRBJ2-7, is KAGVTQTPRYLIKTRGQQVTLSCSPISGHRSVSWYQQTPGQGLQFLFEYFSETQRNKGNFPGRFSGRQFSNSRSEMNVSTLELGDSALYLCASSLGDRSYEQYFGPGTRLTVT.